These 29 T cell receptor beta chains share one sample of origin, sequenced in a study of cytomegalovirus exposure and HLA in healthy donors (dated by TCRdb to between 2016 and 2019). Receptor amplification or capture employed the immunoSEQ multiplex PCR assay. The multiplex PCR relied on a mix of 60 forward primers for TCR Vbeta segments and 13 reverse primers for TCR Jbeta segments. TCRdb provides this immuneACCESS table in a form limited to in-frame rearrangements. Some clones are lacking; in checked studies, under half of them reflect an unresolved V gene, and why the rest are absent is not known. The table for this sample lists approximately 110,000 clones; 74% of them were counted only once. The ten largest make up around 4% of the sample. Sample: PBMCs. The receptors shown here come from a woman between 45 and 65 years old in good health and CMV-seropositive.

The V gene is TRBV5-8, the J gene TRBJ1-6, with 8 bases aligning to TRBD1. The CDR3 covers 15 residues. V trimming: 4 bases; J trimming: 9 bases; junction bases outside the gene matches: 9. The germline gives CDR1 SGHTS, CDR2 YDEGEE. As DNA, the CDR3 is TGTGCCAGCAGCCCTGGACAGGGAGGTTTTTCACCCCTCCACTTT. This encodes CASSPGQGGFSPLHF.

The chain recombines TRBV2 with TRBJ2-5, with TRBD2 matching over 14 bases. This CDR3 is 16 amino acids long. The V gene end was trimmed by 4 bases and the J gene end by 5 bases; junction bases not matched to a gene: 6. Germline CDR1 is SNHLY and CDR2 is FYNNEI. CDR3 DNA sequence: TGTGCCAGCAGTGGACGACTAGCGGGGGGGCGGGAGACCCAGTACTTC. Encoded protein: CASSGRLAGGRETQYF.

This clone was counted many times. The V gene is TRBV7-9, the J gene TRBJ1-4; the match to TRBD1 covers 11 bases. Germline values: CDR1 SEHNR, CDR2 FQNEAQ (reference sequence). J lost 8 bases, V lost 3 bases, and 8 bases had no gene match. This CDR3 contains 16 residues. The CDR3 spells CASSFHGTGGGEKLFF. CDR3 sequence (DNA): TGTGCCAGCAGCTTCCACGGGACAGGGGGAGGGGAAAAACTGTTTTTT.

The CDR3 loop is CASRGQVSYGYTF. In nucleotides, the CDR3 is TGTGCCAGCAGGGGACAGGTTTCTTATGGCTACACCTTC. V is TRBV2 and J is TRBJ1-2; TRBD1 matches at 8 bases. The ends lost 6 bases at V and 5 bases at J; junction bases unmatched: 5. The CDR3 loop spans 13 amino acids. The V gene's germline CDR1 is SNHLY and CDR2 FYNNEI.

The rearrangement uses TRBV5-8 and TRBJ1-5, with D hard to call. This CDR3 region has 15 residues. V lost 0 bases and J lost 1, with 8 bases in between. CDR1 is SGHTS and CDR2 is YDEGEE in the germline V gene. DNA of the CDR3: TGTGCCAGCAGCTTGGGCGGGCCAAGCAATCAGCCCCAGCATTTT. Its protein is CASSLGGPSNQPQHF.

V usage is TRBV7-8 and J usage is TRBJ1-2; D is unclear. Trimming removed 1 base at V and 2 bases at J, with 11 bases between. The CDR3 has 15 residues. Germline V CDR1 and CDR2: SGHVS, FQNEAQ. CDR3 amino acids: CASSLDLRENYGYTF. The CDR3 DNA follows: TGTGCCAGCAGCTTAGACTTGCGGGAGAACTATGGCTACACCTTC.

This clone showed up just once. The genes are TRBV4-1 and TRBJ2-7; 8 nucleotides line up with TRBD2. CDR1 is MGHRA, CDR2 YSYEKL, per germline. The V gene end was trimmed by 1 base and the J gene end by 6 bases; junction bases not matched to a gene: 5. CDR3 length equals 14 residues. The CDR3 region has the DNA TGCGCCAGCAGCCAAGGTTCGGGGGGGCGCGAGCAGTACTTC. Translated: CASSQGSGGREQYF.

The V gene is TRBV2, the J gene TRBJ1-3; TRBD1 agrees at 7 bases. There are 13 residues in the CDR3. Trimming cost V 9 bases and J 7 bases; bases outside gene matches: 9. Germline CDR1 and CDR2: SNHLY and FYNNEI. The CDR3 loop is CASRRQGGNTIYF. CDR3 nucleotides: TGTGCCAGTCGTCGACAGGGCGGGAACACCATATATTTT.

This sequence joins TRBV25-1 and TRBJ1-2; D is possibly TRBD1 (6 bases). Germline V gene data show CDR1 as MGHDK and CDR2 as SYGVNS. V shed 4 bases and J shed 6 bases, with 9 bases lying between them. CDR3 length equals 12 residues. The CDR3 sequence: CASSGDTHGYTF. In nucleotides, the CDR3 is TGTGCCAGCAGTGGGGACACCCATGGCTACACCTTC.

This clone showed up just a few times. The gene calls are TRBV19 and TRBJ1-3; possible D gene TRBD1, 6 bases. This CDR3 region has 17 residues. Per germline, CDR1 LNHDA and CDR2 SQIVND (reference sequence). V shed 4 bases and J shed 0 bases, with 16 bases lying between them. CDR3 protein: CASSTGRGGLSGNTIYF. The CDR3 DNA is TGTGCCAGTAGTACGGGACGGGGGGGGCTCTCTGGAAACACCATATATTTT.

The chain uses TRBV2 and TRBJ2-2, with D hard to call. Germline V gene sequence: CDR1 SNHLY, CDR2 FYNNEI. The CDR3 length is 15 residues. The V and J ends lost 2 bases and 2 bases respectively, with 9 bases between them. CDR3 sequence reads: CASSETVTNTGELFF. The CDR3 DNA is TGTGCCAGCAGTGAAACAGTAACCAACACCGGGGAGCTGTTTTTT. The entire variable domain, with the rest obtained from reference TRBV2 and TRBJ2-2, is as follows: EPEVTQTPSHQVTQMGQEVILRCVPISNHLYFYWYRQILGQKVEFLVSFYNNEISEKSEIFDDQFSVERPDGSNFTLKIRSTKLEDSAMYFCASSETVTNTGELFFGEGSRLTVL.

This chain connects TRBV5-1 to TRBJ2-3, with 11 bases lining up with TRBD2. The germline gives CDR1 SGHRS, CDR2 YFSETQ. V gave up 0 bases and J gave up 0 bases; unmatched junction bases: 3. This CDR3 region has 17 residues. CDR3 sequence reads: CASSLALAGGSTDTQYF. CDR3 nucleotides: TGCGCCAGCAGCTTGGCTCTAGCGGGGGGAAGCACAGATACGCAGTATTTT.

The chain couples TRBV7-9 to TRBJ2-7, with D unresolved. Germline values: CDR1 SEHNR, CDR2 FQNEAQ (reference sequence). V lost 1 base and J lost 7, with 8 bases in between. CDR3 length equals 12 residues. Written as DNA, the CDR3 is TGTGCCAGCAGCTTAGTGGGCGAGGAGCAGTACTTC. Its translation: CASSLVGEEQYF.

This chain links TRBV7-9 with TRBJ1-6; the D gene is possibly TRBD1 (5 bases). The ends were cut back, 5 bases at V and 4 bases at J, with 9 bases in the middle. Germline V CDR1 and CDR2: SEHNR, FQNEAQ (reference sequence). CDR3 length: 14 residues. The CDR3 loop is CASSADNYNSPLHF. For the CDR3, the DNA is TGTGCCAGCAGCGCGGACAATTATAATTCACCCCTCCACTTT.

The J gene is TRBJ2-5, the V gene TRBV6-5; tentative D call: TRBD2 (7 bases). CDR3 length equals 13 residues. Germline loops: CDR1 MNHEY, CDR2 SVGAGI. The V end lost 7 bases, the J end lost 6 bases, and 15 bases lay between the germline ends. Here the CDR3 DNA reads TGTGCCAGCACTTTAAGGGGGGGGAAGACCCAGTACTTC. This codes for CASTLRGGKTQYF.

The chain couples TRBV2 to TRBJ2-4; 7 bases align to TRBD1. This CDR3 is 11 amino acids long. Trimming cost V 10 bases and J 5 bases; bases outside gene matches: 2. The germline gives CDR1 SNHLY, CDR2 FYNNEI. The DNA for the CDR3 is TGTGCCACCGGACAGGAAAACATTCAGTACTTC. It codes for CATGQENIQYF.

As concerns this clone: Compared with germline, one end of the junction differs, possibly owing to a read error. The J gene is TRBJ2-7, the V gene TRBV7-9; D gene uncertain. In germline, CDR1 is SEHNR, CDR2 FQNEAQ (reference sequence). The CDR3 runs 16 residues. Written as DNA, the CDR3 is TGTTCCAGCATTACTACCCGACCCCCCCGGCACTACGAGCAGTACTTC. Protein: CSSITTRPPRHYEQYF. Full variable domain (rest looked up from reference TRBV7-9 and TRBJ2-7): DTGVSQNPRHKITKRGQNVTFRCDPISEHNRLYWYRQTLGQGPEFLTYFQNEAQLEKSRLLSDRFSAERPKGSFSTLEIQRTEQGDSAMYLCSSITTRPPRHYEQYFGPGTRLTVT.

The genes are TRBV4-1 and TRBJ2-1, with TRBD1 matching over 8 bases. CDR3 length equals 12 residues. Germline V gene lookup returns CDR1 MGHRA and CDR2 YSYEKL. V trimming: 6 bases; J trimming: 11 bases; junction bases outside the gene matches: 6. In DNA form, the CDR3 reads TGCGCCAGCAGTAATACAGGGGGGCAGCAGTTCTTC. Translated, it gives CASSNTGGQQFF.

The gene calls are TRBV28 and TRBJ2-7, with TRBD1 matching 7 bases. The length of the CDR3 is 16 residues. The trim removed 7 bases at V and 1 base at J, leaving 13 bases unmatched. Germline CDR1 reads MDHEN; CDR2 reads SYDVKM. Written as DNA, the CDR3 is TGTGCCAGCAAGTCTAGTCCGGGACAGTCATCCTACGAGCAGTACTTC. Protein product: CASKSSPGQSSYEQYF.

This clone was counted only a few times. V and J are TRBV9 and TRBJ1-4; a possible D gene is TRBD1 (6 bases). The CDR3 spans 13 residues. V shed 0 bases and J shed 16 bases, with 16 bases lying between them. CDR1 is SGDLS and CDR2 is YYNGEE in the germline V gene. As DNA, the CDR3 is TGTGCCAGCAGCGTAGGTGGGGACACAAACCCGTTTTTT. Translation: CASSVGGDTNPFF.

In this sample, this clone turned up once. This chain connects TRBV7-9 to TRBJ1-1; tentatively, D is TRBD1 (6 bases). From germline, CDR1 is SEHNR and CDR2 FQNEAQ (reference sequence). The CDR3 totals 16 residues. V lost 1 base, J lost 0 bases, and 12 bases lay in between. CDR3 loop: CASSLDPGGLNTEAFF. Written as DNA, the CDR3 is TGTGCCAGCAGCTTAGACCCGGGGGGCCTGAACACTGAAGCTTTCTTT.

The chain recombines TRBV6-5 with TRBJ1-4, with D possibly being TRBD1 (6 bases). Trimming removed 5 bases at V and 7 bases at J, with 14 bases between. The CDR3 spans 14 residues. The V gene's germline CDR1 is MNHEY and CDR2 SVGAGI. The CDR3 DNA reads as TGTGCCAGCAGTGCTGGGGGCGCAAGTGAAAAACTGTTTTTT. Translating gives CASSAGGASEKLFF.

V and J are TRBV27 and TRBJ2-7; 7 bases align to TRBD2. CDR3 length: 13 amino acids. CDR1 and CDR2 from the germline V gene are MNHEY and SMNVEV (reference sequence). Trimming cost V 4 bases and J 3 bases; bases outside gene matches: 3. The CDR3 DNA reads as TGTGCCAGCAGTTGGGCGGGAGACTACGAGCAGTACTTC. Translated, it gives CASSWAGDYEQYF.

V and J are TRBV13 and TRBJ1-1; 11 nucleotides match TRBD1. This CDR3 has 15 amino acids. CDR1 and CDR2 from the germline V gene are PRHDT and FYEKMQ (reference sequence). The V and J ends lost 1 base and 4 bases, in that order; junction bases with no gene match: 2. The CDR3 bases are TGTGCCAGCAGCTTAGTGGGGACAGGGGGCACTGAAGCTTTCTTT. Its translation is CASSLVGTGGTEAFF.

The chain combines TRBV5-1 with TRBJ2-2, with D perhaps TRBD2 (6 bases). The CDR3 consists of 13 residues. Trimming removed 6 bases at V and 5 bases at J, with 11 bases between. CDR1 SGHRS and CDR2 YFSETQ come from the germline V gene. Written as DNA, the CDR3 is TGCGCCAGCACGGAGGGGCATACCGGGGAGCTGTTTTTT. Protein sequence: CASTEGHTGELFF.

The chain is built from TRBV25-1 and TRBJ2-1; D perhaps matches TRBD1 (5 bases). The CDR3 extends over 14 amino acids. V was pared by 4 bases and J by 1 base, with 8 bases between. Germline V CDR1 and CDR2: MGHDK, SYGVNS. The CDR3 bases are TGTGCCAGCAGTGCCCAGGGTTCCTACAATGAGCAGTTCTTC. It yields the protein CASSAQGSYNEQFF.

Regarding this clone: Other DNA sequences in the sample encode the same CDR3. The CDR3 DNA sequence: TGCGCCAGCAGCTTGACGGGGGACTATGGCTACACCTTC. This gives the protein CASSLTGDYGYTF. V gene TRBV5-1 combines with J gene TRBJ1-2, with a weak D call TRBD1 (5 bases). Germline CDR1 SGHRS, CDR2 YFSETQ. This CDR3 is 13 amino acids long. V was cut by 1 base and J by 3 bases, with 7 bases left in between. Full variable domain (remainder filled in from reference TRBV5-1 and TRBJ1-2): KAGVTQTPRYLIKTRGQQVTLSCSPISGHRSVSWYQQTPGQGLQFLFEYFSETQRNKGNFPGRFSGRQFSNSRSEMNVSTLELGDSALYLCASSLTGDYGYTFGSGTRLTVV.

V and J are TRBV5-5 and TRBJ1-4; D call uncertain. Germline CDR1 SGHKS, CDR2 YYEKEE (reference sequence). The CDR3 consists of 15 residues. V lost 6 bases to trimming and J lost 0 bases, with 12 bases between them. The CDR3 DNA reads as TGTGCCAGCAACGATCAGGTCGCAACTAATGAAAAACTGTTTTTT. This codes for CASNDQVATNEKLFF.

This rearrangement joins TRBV19 to TRBJ1-5; TRBD1 agrees at 8 bases. The J segment lost 10 bases and the V segment lost 7 bases, leaving 12 bases of the junction unmatched. This CDR3 has 14 amino acids. Germline V CDR1 and CDR2: LNHDA, SQIVND (reference sequence). CDR3 DNA: TGTGCCAGTATGGGAGAGGGCAGGGGGCCCCCCCAGCATTTT. Its protein product is CASMGEGRGPPQHF.